These 26 T cell receptor beta chains came from one sample sequenced in a study of response to subunit inactivated influenza vaccine. TCRdb ran MiXCR on the RT-PCR reads and lists one entry per CDR3 protein. The table lists about 780,000 distinct CDR3 sequences, approximately 17% of them singletons. The sequenced sample was PBMCs from blood, obtained about 5 days after vaccination. The source is a man aged 50 to 59 who received an inactivated influenza vaccine.

By sample share, this clonotype is large. V and J are TRBV20-1 and TRBJ1-4; 8 bases match TRBD1. V lost 6 bases and J lost 10; bases outside the gene matches: 10. Germline CDR1 is DFQATT and CDR2 is SNEGSKA (reference sequence). The CDR3 loop spans 13 amino acids. The CDR3 here is CSASGQGARKLFF. The DNA of the CDR3 is TGCAGTGCCTCAGGGCAGGGGGCAAGAAAACTGTTTTTT.

This clonotype showed up just a few times. The genes are TRBV7-2 and TRBJ1-1; D is uncertain. The ends were cut back, 1 base at V and 0 bases at J, with 12 bases in the middle. The CDR3 sequence is 16 residues long. Germline V gene lookup returns CDR1 SGHTA and CDR2 FQGNSA. CDR3 sequence: CASSLGSPAMNTEAFF. The CDR3 coding sequence is TGTGCCAGCAGCTTAGGATCTCCAGCCATGAACACTGAAGCTTTCTTT. The full variable domain, its missing parts supplied by reference TRBV7-2 and TRBJ1-1, is GAGVSQSPSNKVTEKGKDVELRCDPISGHTALYWYRQSLGQGLEFLIYFQGNSAPDKSGLPSDRFSAERTGGSVSTLTIQRTQQEDSAVYLCASSLGSPAMNTEAFFGQGTRLTVV.

The rearrangement uses TRBV27 and TRBJ2-2; 7 bases match TRBD2. Per the germline V gene, CDR1 is MNHEY and CDR2 is SMNVEV (reference sequence). The CDR3 is made up of 15 amino acids. V lost 3 bases, J lost 6 bases, and 7 bases stayed unmatched. The CDR3 protein is CASSFEAGAPGELFF. DNA of the CDR3: TGTGCCAGCAGTTTCGAGGCGGGAGCTCCCGGGGAGCTGTTTTTT.

This clonotype was counted only a few times. This sequence joins TRBV6-5 and TRBJ2-3, with TRBD2 matching over 8 bases. In germline, CDR1 is MNHEY, CDR2 SVGAGI. The length of the CDR3 is 14 residues. With 2 bases clipped from V and 5 bases from J, the junction kept 3 bases outside the gene matches. This CDR3 reads CASSYPGGGDTQYF. The CDR3 DNA is TGTGCCAGCAGTTACCCGGGGGGGGGAGATACGCAGTATTTT.

Notes on this clonotype: Given a much more abundant clone one base away, this may be a read error. In nucleotides, the CDR3 is TGCAGTGCTTCCAGGGGTAGAGAGCAGTTCTTC. This translates into CSASRGREQFF. The chain carries TRBV20-1 and TRBJ2-1, with D maybe TRBD1 (6 bases). V was cut by 5 bases and J by 10 bases, with 12 bases left in between. Germline V gene lookup returns CDR1 DFQATT and CDR2 SNEGSKA (reference sequence). CDR3 length: 11 residues.

The chain carries TRBV4-3 and TRBJ2-7, with 11 nucleotides matching TRBD2. Germline-derived CDR1 and CDR2 are LGHNA and YSLEER. The CDR3 is 16 residues long. Trimming removed 4 bases from V and 3 bases from J; junction bases left unmatched: 8. CDR3 coding DNA: TGCGCCAGCAGCCCAGAGGGGACTAGCGGATACTACGAGCAGTACTTC. Its translation: CASSPEGTSGYYEQYF.

The genes are TRBV2 and TRBJ1-5; D may be TRBD1 (5 bases). V lost 4 bases, J lost 4 bases, and 8 bases lay in between. Germline loops: CDR1 SNHLY, CDR2 FYNNEI. This CDR3 comprises 13 residues. The CDR3 sequence: CASSGDGNQPQHF. The CDR3 DNA is TGTGCCAGCAGTGGGGACGGAAATCAGCCCCAGCATTTT.

The rearrangement uses TRBV12-3 or TRBV12-4 and TRBJ2-7, with 8 bases lining up with TRBD2. There are 14 residues in the CDR3. V trimming: 5 bases; J trimming: 3 bases; junction bases outside the gene matches: 6. Here the CDR3 DNA reads TGTGCCAGCAGTACGGGGGGGGAGGGCTACGAGCAGTACTTC. It translates to CASSTGGEGYEQYF.

The table lists this clonotype with many counts. J is TRBJ2-5 and V is TRBV4-3, with 10 bases lining up with TRBD2. Germline V gene data show CDR1 as LGHNA and CDR2 as YSLEER. V shed 0 bases and J 7 bases; nucleotides not matched to a gene: 11. The CDR3 sequence is 17 residues long. The CDR3 sequence is CASSQDRASGGFGTQYF. The CDR3 nucleotides are TGCGCCAGCAGCCAAGATCGGGCTAGCGGGGGTTTTGGGACCCAGTACTTC.

The gene calls are TRBV7-2 and TRBJ2-2; 11 bases match TRBD2. The CDR3 contains 15 residues. The germline CDR1 and CDR2 sequences are SGHTA and FQGNSA. Unmatched junction bases numbered 5, after V lost 5 bases and J lost 6 bases. CDR3 region: CASSRMTSGAGELFF. In DNA, the CDR3 is TGTGCCAGCAGCAGAATGACTAGCGGGGCCGGGGAGCTGTTTTTT.

This chain links TRBV6-1 with TRBJ1-1; D is ambiguous. This CDR3 has 13 residues. Germline V gives CDR1 MNHNS, CDR2 SASEGT. V was cut by 0 bases and J by 4 bases, with 6 bases left in between. The CDR3 is CASSEAEGTEAFF. The CDR3 nucleotides read TGTGCCAGCAGTGAAGCGGAGGGCACTGAAGCTTTCTTT.

On this clonotype: An end of the junction does not agree with germline; a read error may underlie this. The CDR3 sequence: CASSVGVSPQESQYF. The CDR3 DNA sequence: TGTGCCAGCAGCGTAGGTGTCAGCCCCCAAGAGTCCCAGTACTTC. The V and J genes are TRBV9 and TRBJ2-5, with D hard to call. Looked up from germline, CDR1 is SGDLS and CDR2 is YYNGEE. The CDR3 has 15 amino acids.

The V and J genes are TRBV12-3 or TRBV12-4 and TRBJ2-3; 10 bases line up with TRBD1. With V trimmed by 6 bases and J by 0 bases, 6 bases remained unmatched. The CDR3 consists of 16 residues. CDR3 protein: CASRGTGVGSTDTQYF. The CDR3 DNA follows: TGTGCCAGCAGAGGGACAGGGGTAGGAAGCACAGATACGCAGTATTTT.

This clonotype was recorded many times. This chain links TRBV6-1 with TRBJ2-3; the match to TRBD2 covers 10 bases. V lost 5 bases to trimming and J lost 4 bases; unmatched junction nucleotides: 15. CDR1 and CDR2 (germline): MNHNS, SASEGT. CDR3 length: 18 amino acids. The CDR3 coding sequence is TGTGCCAGCAGTCGATCCCCGTTTACTAGCGGGACGGCAGATACGCAGTATTTT. Protein product: CASSRSPFTSGTADTQYF.

This clonotype was observed a handful of times. This chain uses TRBV29-1 with TRBJ2-1; 10 nucleotides agree with TRBD2. Germline lookup yields CDR1 SQVTM and CDR2 ANQGSEA. The CDR3 runs 14 residues. V was pared by 7 bases and J by 4 bases, with 7 bases of the junction left unmatched. CDR3 nucleotides: TGCAGCGGGGCCATAGCGGGGGGATACAATGAGCAGTTCTTC. Encoded protein: CSGAIAGGYNEQFF.

There are many counts of this clonotype. This rearrangement joins TRBV18 to TRBJ2-7; D is perhaps TRBD1 or TRBD2 (5 bases each). The CDR3 covers 15 residues. Germline loops: CDR1 KGHSH, CDR2 LQKENI. Trimming shortened V by 3 bases and J by 9 bases, and 21 bases separated the two germline ends. Here the CDR3 reads CASSPRDRTATWQYF. The CDR3 DNA is TGTGCCAGCTCACCCAGGGACCGGACGGCTACGTGGCAGTACTTC.

This clonotype was detected ten times or more. The V call is TRBV10-3, the J call TRBJ1-2, with TRBD1 matching over 7 bases. The germline V gene has CDR1 ENHRY and CDR2 SYGVKD. CDR3 length: 13 amino acids. Trimming removed 6 bases from V and 6 bases from J; junction bases left unmatched: 7. The CDR3 loop is CAISRTGLDGYTF. The CDR3 nucleotides are TGTGCCATCAGCCGGACAGGATTGGATGGCTACACCTTC.

The CDR3 loop is CASRVRTGTNTGELFF. The CDR3, as DNA: TGTGCCAGCAGAGTCCGGACAGGGACGAACACCGGGGAGCTGTTTTTT. The chain employs TRBV19 and TRBJ2-2, with 8 bases that match TRBD1. The CDR3 totals 16 residues. Trimming at V came to 9 bases and at J to 0 bases, leaving 9 bases not matched to a gene. Looked up from germline, CDR1 is LNHDA and CDR2 is SQIVND (reference sequence).

This chain connects TRBV6-1 to TRBJ2-7; possible D gene TRBD2, 7 bases. The CDR3 sequence is 13 residues long. V was clipped by 6 bases and J by 6 bases, with 15 bases between them. Per the germline V gene, CDR1 is MNHNS and CDR2 is SASEGT. CDR3 sequence: CASSRPAGAEQYF. CDR3 bases: TGTGCCAGCAGCCGTCCGGCGGGGGCCGAGCAGTACTTC.

The CDR3 region has the DNA TGTGCCAGCAGAGGACAAGAAGCTAACTATGGCTACACCTTC. Its protein product is CASRGQEANYGYTF. The rearrangement links TRBV7-2 to TRBJ1-2; possibly TRBD1 for D (5 bases). Per germline, CDR1 SGHTA and CDR2 FQGNSA. The CDR3 is 14 residues long. The germline V and J ends were trimmed by 6 bases and 0 bases, with 11 bases remaining between them.

The rearrangement uses TRBV7-8 and TRBJ2-5; 7 nucleotides match TRBD1. J was trimmed by 2 bases and V by 6 bases; bases with no gene match: 12. From germline, CDR1 is SGHVS and CDR2 FQNEAQ. This CDR3 comprises 16 residues. The CDR3 DNA reads as TGTGCCAGCAGGCAACTGGGACAGTCGAGGCAAGAGACCCAGTACTTC. It encodes CASRQLGQSRQETQYF.

This clonotype has ten or more counts. One end of the junction does not line up with germline, which may come from a read error. This rearrangement joins TRBV7-6 to TRBJ2-1; 7 bases line up with TRBD2. There are 13 residues in the CDR3. Germline V gene lookup returns CDR1 SGHVS and CDR2 FNYEAQ. Here the CDR3 reads CASSIAGYNEQFF. In DNA form, the CDR3 reads TGTGCCAGCAGCATAGCGGGCTACAATGAGCAGTTCTTC.

This clonotype was counted only a few times. This chain links TRBV10-3 with TRBJ2-7, with D unclear. The CDR3 runs 11 residues. V gave up 2 bases and J gave up 7 bases, with 6 bases separating them. Germline values: CDR1 ENHRY, CDR2 SYGVKD. DNA of the CDR3: TGTGCCATCAGTGAGGTGGGTGAGCAGTACTTC. Its translation: CAISEVGEQYF.

This clonotype has a count of ten or more. The genes are TRBV4-3 and TRBJ2-1, with TRBD1 identical over 7 bases. CDR1 is LGHNA, CDR2 YSLEER, per germline. The ends lost 0 bases at V and 2 bases at J; junction bases unmatched: 7. The CDR3 is 17 residues long. This CDR3 is CASSQDTRGLAYNEQFF. CDR3 in DNA: TGCGCCAGCAGCCAAGATACGAGGGGGCTGGCCTACAATGAGCAGTTCTTC.

J is TRBJ2-7 and V is TRBV11-2, with D perhaps matching TRBD1 or TRBD2 (5 bases each). Per the germline V gene, CDR1 is SGHAT and CDR2 is FQNNGV. The V gene lost 2 bases and the J gene lost 2 bases, with 16 bases spanning the gap. This CDR3 spans 16 amino acids. The chain's CDR3 is CASSLYLGTDTYEQYF. The CDR3, as DNA: TGTGCCAGCAGCTTATACTTAGGGACGGATACCTACGAGCAGTACTTC.

The J gene is TRBJ2-5, the V gene TRBV5-6; D is unresolved. V was shortened by 0 bases and J by 3 bases, with 12 bases between the two germline ends. CDR1 and CDR2 (germline): SGHDT, YYEEEE. CDR3 length: 15 amino acids. The CDR3 spells CASSLEETVKETQYF. The CDR3 DNA reads TGTGCCAGCAGCTTGGAGGAGACTGTAAAAGAGACCCAGTACTTC.